These 27 T cell receptor beta chains were all obtained from the same sample, sequenced in a study of regulatory T cells in long-lasting Graves disease (dated by TCRdb to 2020 to 2022). This specimen's time point label, interpreted: newly diagnosed GD, antithyroid drugs for less than 3 months. For both TCR sequencing and RNA sequencing, RNA was extracted from PBMCs in TRIzol. The library was produced with multiplex PCR. Sequencing was performed on an Illumina HiSeq 4000. iRepertoire HTBI primers and Arm-PCR amplification of CDR3 regions were used to construct TCR beta libraries. TCRdb redid the processing of the public reads, applying fastp at Q25 and MiXCR, and retained in-frame beta chains. Each entry merges the rows of one CDR3 protein and shows their most common DNA and genes. This sample has more than 400,000 distinct CDR3 sequences in its table, and roughly 15% of those were observed once. Of the sample, approximately 12% falls within the top ten clones.

These data also formed part of another study, on T cells in Graves' hyperthyroidism and ophthalmopathy.

The sequencing here drew on peripheral blood mononuclear cells (PBMCs), taken at new diagnosis, from a patient treated with antithyroid drugs. These receptors all come from a young woman with Graves disease. Donor details come from another sample of the same person, matched by shared clones.

The rearrangement uses TRBV6-9 and TRBJ2-7; D not resolved. The V end was cut by 3 bases, the J end by 6 bases, with 12 bases between. CDR3 length equals 13 residues. Germline lookup yields CDR1 MNHGY and CDR2 SVAAGI. CDR3 loop: CASSYSQSTEQYF. The CDR3 coding sequence is TGTGCCAGCAGTTACTCCCAATCGACCGAGCAGTACTTC.

V is TRBV2 and J is TRBJ2-4; TRBD1 matches 9 bases. Germline loops: CDR1 SNHLY, CDR2 FYNNEI. The CDR3 loop spans 20 amino acids. Trimming took 6 bases from V and 0 from J; bases not matched to a gene: 18. The DNA for the CDR3 is TGTGCCAGCAGCTCGGGACAGGGTACCCCCCTAGTCCGAGCCAAAAACATTCAGTACTTC. It translates to CASSSGQGTPLVRAKNIQYF. Using reference TRBV2 and TRBJ2-4 for the parts outside the CDR3, the full variable domain is EPEVTQTPSHQVTQMGQEVILRCVPISNHLYFYWYRQILGQKVEFLVSFYNNEISEKSEIFDDQFSVERPDGSNFTLKIRSTKLEDSAMYFCASSSGQGTPLVRAKNIQYFGAGTRLSVL.

This clonotype was observed at least ten times. This sequence joins TRBV2 and TRBJ1-1; 8 bases match TRBD1. Germline V gene data show CDR1 as SNHLY and CDR2 as FYNNEI. The CDR3 loop spans 15 amino acids. Trimming at V came to 4 bases and at J to 2 bases, leaving 6 bases not matched to a gene. The CDR3 sequence is CASSALGQANTEAFF. The CDR3 DNA follows: TGTGCCAGCAGTGCGTTGGGACAGGCCAACACTGAAGCTTTCTTT. The full variable domain, its missing parts supplied by reference TRBV2 and TRBJ1-1, is EPEVTQTPSHQVTQMGQEVILRCVPISNHLYFYWYRQILGQKVEFLVSFYNNEISEKSEIFDDQFSVERPDGSNFTLKIRSTKLEDSAMYFCASSALGQANTEAFFGQGTRLTVV.

This clonotype was recorded many times. As DNA, the CDR3 is TGCAGTGGGAAAGCGTGGGGAAAGAACACTGAAGCTTTCTTT. As protein: CSGKAWGKNTEAFF. V usage is TRBV20-1 and J usage is TRBJ1-1; D is unclear. V was cut by 7 bases and J by 1 base, with 16 bases left in between. The CDR3 runs 14 residues. CDR1 DFQATT and CDR2 SNEGSKA come from the germline V gene (reference sequence).

At least ten counts were recorded for this clonotype. Written as DNA, the CDR3 is TGCAGCGTTGAAGGGACAGGGACCTTCACAGATACGCAGTATTTT. Its protein product is CSVEGTGTFTDTQYF. The chain joins TRBV29-1 to TRBJ2-3; 8 positions match TRBD1. Germline values: CDR1 SQVTM, CDR2 ANQGSEA. The V segment lost 1 base and the J segment 2 bases; nucleotides outside the gene matches: 5. This CDR3 has 15 residues.

This clonotype was detected many times. The rearrangement uses TRBV10-3 and TRBJ2-1; 9 nucleotides align to TRBD1. Per the germline V gene, CDR1 is ENHRY and CDR2 is SYGVKD. The trim removed 11 bases at V and 4 bases at J, leaving 6 bases unmatched. This CDR3 region has 13 residues. The CDR3 spells CAVRDRDYNEQFF. CDR3 nucleotide sequence: TGTGCCGTCCGGGACAGGGATTACAATGAGCAGTTCTTC.

This clonotype was detected many times. The chain employs TRBV7-2 and TRBJ2-3, with D possibly TRBD2 on 6 matching bases. This CDR3 region has 16 residues. The ends were cut back, 3 bases at V and 2 bases at J, with 15 bases in the middle. The germline gives CDR1 SGHTA, CDR2 FQGNSA. In nucleotides, the CDR3 is TGTGCCAGCAGCTTGGAAGGGACTCTATACACAGATACGCAGTATTTT. It is translated as CASSLEGTLYTDTQYF. The full variable domain, with the rest looked up from reference TRBV7-2 and TRBJ2-3, is GAGVSQSPSNKVTEKGKDVELRCDPISGHTALYWYRQSLGQGLEFLIYFQGNSAPDKSGLPSDRFSAERTGGSVSTLTIQRTQQEDSAVYLCASSLEGTLYTDTQYFGPGTRLTVL.

The chain couples TRBV5-6 to TRBJ1-4, with no clear D. The V and J ends lost 4 bases and 8 bases respectively, with 18 bases between them. The germline V gene has CDR1 SGHDT and CDR2 YYEEEE. This CDR3 region has 15 residues. CDR3 loop: CASSALQLGAEKLFF. The CDR3 nucleotides are TGTGCCAGCAGCGCCTTACAGCTAGGTGCGGAAAAACTGTTTTTT.

This clonotype appeared many times. This rearrangement joins TRBV29-1 to TRBJ2-5; weak D call: TRBD1 (6 bases). Deletions cut 3 bases from V and 1 base from J, with 15 bases between. This CDR3 contains 15 residues. Germline CDR1 reads SQVTM; CDR2 reads ANQGSEA. CDR3 sequence reads: CSVDEWGQSQETQYF. CDR3 bases: TGCAGCGTTGATGAGTGGGGGCAGTCCCAAGAGACCCAGTACTTC.

This clonotype was seen once. A much larger clone lies a single base off, so this may be a read error. This chain uses TRBV5-1 with TRBJ2-1; possible D gene TRBD2, 5 bases. Trimming pared 0 bases from V and 5 bases from J, leaving 12 bases between. CDR1 SGHRS and CDR2 YFSETQ come from the germline V gene. CDR3 length: 15 residues. CDR3 sequence (DNA): TGCGCCAGCAGCTTGGTAGCGAGTTCCCACAATGAGCAGTTCTTC. This encodes CASSLVASSHNEQFF. The whole variable domain, remainder taken from reference TRBV5-1 and TRBJ2-1, is KAGVTQTPRYLIKTRGQQVTLSCSPISGHRSVSWYQQTPGQGLQFLFEYFSETQRNKGNFPGRFSGRQFSNSRSEMNVSTLELGDSALYLCASSLVASSHNEQFFGPGTRLTVL.

This clonotype was seen many times. The chain uses TRBV11-1 and TRBJ2-1; 9 bases are a match to TRBD2. The trim removed 5 bases at V and 5 bases at J, leaving 7 bases unmatched. Germline V CDR1 and CDR2: SGHAT, FQDESV (reference sequence). The CDR3 runs 15 residues. The CDR3 reads CASSRGLAGNNEQFF. CDR3 DNA sequence: TGTGCCAGCAGCCGAGGGCTAGCGGGGAACAATGAGCAGTTCTTC.

Points on this clonotype: One base away lies a much larger clone, so this may be a sequencing read error. The chain combines TRBV30 with TRBJ1-1; D is perhaps TRBD1 (5 bases). Germline values: CDR1 GTSNPN, CDR2 SVGIG (reference sequence). The V end was cut by 5 bases, the J end by 4 bases, with 11 bases between. The CDR3 is 12 amino acids. This CDR3 is CAWLLGGTEAFF. The CDR3 DNA follows: TGTGCCTGGCTCCTCGGGGGCACTGAAGCTTTCTTT.

This clonotype appeared many times. The chain is built from TRBV29-1 and TRBJ2-7, with TRBD1 matching 8 bases. Per germline, CDR1 SQVTM and CDR2 ANQGSEA. CDR3 length: 15 residues. The ends lost 0 bases at V and 2 bases at J; junction bases unmatched: 6. The CDR3 DNA is TGCAGCGTTGAAGAGGGACAGGACTCGCCCTACGAGCAGTACTTC. It is translated as CSVEEGQDSPYEQYF.

The sample holds many counts of this clonotype. The chain recombines TRBV28 with TRBJ1-5; 8 nucleotides match TRBD1. Germline CDR1 reads MDHEN; CDR2 reads SYDVKM. V shed 6 bases and J 6 bases; nucleotides not matched to a gene: 10. The CDR3 contains 15 residues. The CDR3 region has the DNA TGTGCCAGCAGCCTTATGGCTGGACAGGGTCAGCCCCAGCATTTT. This translates into CASSLMAGQGQPQHF.

The chain combines TRBV29-1 with TRBJ2-7; the match to TRBD1 covers 12 bases. There are 14 residues in the CDR3. In germline, CDR1 is SQVTM, CDR2 ANQGSEA. The trim removed 6 bases at V and 2 bases at J, leaving 5 bases unmatched. The CDR3: CSVWGQGAAYEQYF. DNA for the CDR3: TGCAGCGTCTGGGGACAGGGGGCAGCCTACGAGCAGTACTTC.

This clonotype showed up just a few times. The chain employs TRBV4-1 and TRBJ2-7, with 7 bases matching TRBD1. Per germline, CDR1 MGHRA and CDR2 YSYEKL. The CDR3 runs to 15 residues. The trim removed 3 bases at V and 3 bases at J, leaving 8 bases unmatched. The CDR3 loop is CASSHIRDRDYEQYF. The DNA for the CDR3 is TGCGCCAGCAGCCACATCCGGGACAGAGACTACGAGCAGTACTTC.

This chain links TRBV12-5 with TRBJ2-1, with D uncertain. Germline V CDR1 and CDR2: LGHNT, FRNRAP. The CDR3 runs 12 residues. The V gene lost 1 base and the J gene lost 13 bases, with 11 bases spanning the gap. The CDR3: CASGLGDLFQFF. The DNA of the CDR3 is TGTGCTAGTGGTTTGGGTGACCTATTTCAGTTCTTC. The variable domain in full, completed from reference TRBV12-5 and TRBJ2-1, reads DARVTQTPRHKVTEMGQEVTMRCQPILGHNTVFWYRQTMMQGLELLAYFRNRAPLDDSGMPKDRFSAEMPDATLATLKIQPSEPRDSAVYFCASGLGDLFQFFGPGTRLTVL.

About this clonotype itself: Possible read error: a much larger clone is one base away. The chain has TRBV11-2 and TRBJ2-5; 11 bases map to TRBD2. The germline gives CDR1 SGHAT, CDR2 FQNNGV. The CDR3 has 20 residues. CDR3 bases: TGTGCCAGCAGTGGGGACGCCCTGACCTTAGCGGGAGGGTACCAAGAGGCCCAGTACTTC. It encodes CASSGDALTLAGGYQEAQYF.

This chain uses TRBV6-1 with TRBJ2-2; perhaps TRBD1 as D (6 bases). The CDR3 has 12 residues. Germline V gene data show CDR1 as MNHNS and CDR2 as SASEGT. Trimming removed 11 bases at V and 6 bases at J, with 13 bases between. This CDR3 reads CAVRTDPGELFF. The CDR3 DNA sequence: TGTGCCGTTCGGACAGACCCCGGGGAGCTGTTTTTT.

This clonotype was detected ten times or more. The rearrangement uses TRBV5-1 and TRBJ1-1; 9 nucleotides line up with TRBD1. Germline trimming cut 3 bases from V and 4 bases from J; bases unmatched to any gene: 13. CDR1 SGHRS and CDR2 YFSETQ come from the germline V gene. The CDR3 totals 17 residues. In DNA, the CDR3 is TGCGCCAGCAGCTCAGGCCCGACGGGACAGGGTGGCACTGAAGCTTTCTTT. Protein: CASSSGPTGQGGTEAFF.

The gene calls are TRBV11-2 and TRBJ2-3; 14 nucleotides match TRBD2. CDR1 SGHAT and CDR2 FQNNGV come from the germline V gene. This CDR3 contains 16 residues. The junction had 3 bases not matched to a gene; V was cut back by 5 bases and J by 2 bases. CDR3 DNA sequence: TGTGCCAGCAGCGGACTAGCGGGAGGTAACACAGATACGCAGTATTTT. It codes for CASSGLAGGNTDTQYF.

This clonotype was seen a handful of times. The chain joins TRBV6-2 or TRBV6-3 to TRBJ1-5; D remains unclear. Trimming removed 5 bases from V and 7 bases from J, with 12 bases in between. CDR1 MNHEY and CDR2 SVGEGT come from the germline V gene. This CDR3 is 13 amino acids long. Here the CDR3 reads CASSESLRQPQHF. DNA for the CDR3: TGTGCCAGCAGTGAATCGCTGAGACAGCCCCAGCATTTT.

This clonotype came up many times. V and J are TRBV28 and TRBJ1-3; D ambiguous. The germline V gene encodes CDR1 MDHEN and CDR2 SYDVKM. The V and J ends lost 3 bases and 2 bases respectively, with 11 bases between them. The CDR3 has 15 amino acids. The CDR3 spells CASSLVASPGNTIYF. Here the CDR3 DNA reads TGTGCCAGCAGTTTGGTGGCCTCCCCTGGAAACACCATATATTTT. Supplemented by reference TRBV28 and TRBJ1-3, the full variable domain reads DVKVTQSSRYLVKRTGEKVFLECVQDMDHENMFWYRQDPGLGLRLIYFSYDVKMKEKGDIPEGYSVSREKKERFSLILESASTNQTSMYLCASSLVASPGNTIYFGEGSWLTVV.

Notes on this clonotype: This may stem from a read error, because a much larger clone lies one nucleotide away. The genes are TRBV20-1 and TRBJ2-4; tentative D call: TRBD1 (6 bases). The ends were cut back, 1 base at V and 13 bases at J, with 23 bases in the middle. The length of the CDR3 is 15 residues. Germline CDR1 is DFQATT and CDR2 is SNEGSKA (reference sequence). CDR3 nucleotide sequence: TGCAGTGCTAGAGGGGACATCGGTCAGTACAATGAGCAGTACTTC. This gives the protein CSARGDIGQYNEQYF.

The rearrangement links TRBV7-6 to TRBJ2-2; D is unclear. Looked up from germline, CDR1 is SGHVS and CDR2 is FNYEAQ. This CDR3 contains 14 residues. Trimming took off 1 base at V and 7 bases at J, with 10 bases between the two ends. CDR3 sequence (DNA): TGTGCCAGCAGCTTAGACAGCCGAGTCGGGGAGCTGTTTTTT. Protein product: CASSLDSRVGELFF.

CDR3 loop: CASAYPSGYTEAFF. The CDR3 DNA reads as TGTGCCAGCGCTTACCCCTCAGGGTACACTGAAGCTTTCTTT. The V call is TRBV12-3 or TRBV12-4, the J call TRBJ1-1; the D gene is possibly TRBD1 (5 bases). The CDR3 consists of 14 residues. The V end lost 8 bases, the J end lost 3 bases, and 16 bases lay between the germline ends.

This clonotype was picked up many times. This rearrangement joins TRBV20-1 to TRBJ1-1; D unresolved. Trimming removed 4 bases from V and 1 base from J, with 13 bases in between. Germline V gene lookup returns CDR1 DFQATT and CDR2 SNEGSKA (reference sequence). The CDR3 covers 14 residues. The CDR3 nucleotides are TGCAGTGCTAAAGACCGGGCAAGGAACACTGAAGCTTTCTTT. Protein product: CSAKDRARNTEAFF.